This TCR beta chain was sequenced for a study of cytomegalovirus exposure and HLA in healthy donors. General study findings and limits: Compared with the approximately 680-donor mean, an Asian-associated ancestry cluster reportedly had fewer N-insertions, according to a later analysis.

This CDR3 is built from 15 residues. In germline, CDR1 is ENHRY, CDR2 SYGVKD. Losses at the gene ends were 10 bases for V and 5 bases for J; bases not matched to a gene: 11. Notes on this clone: The antigen is unknown.

Primers: 60 Vbeta forward and 13 Jbeta reverse. Measured with immunoSEQ multiplex PCR; TCRdb has only the in-frame clones, and not every one. The sample table includes about 160,000 clones. The J gene is TRBJ2-2, the V gene TRBV10-3, with 9 bases aligning to TRBD1. Material for sequencing was PBMCs. The origin of this receptor is a man younger than 45 in good health and CMV-seronegative. This CDR3 reads CATTWTGDSTGELFF. CDR3 bases: TGTGCCACCACTTGGACAGGGGATTCGACCGGGGAGCTGTTTTTT.